These 15 T cell receptor beta chains were sequenced from one sample in a study of blood T cell repertoires in COVID-19. Produced via immunoSEQ multiplex PCR; TCRdb's table is partial and in-frame only. This table holds 330,000 or so clones, about nine tenths found once. The sequenced sample was PBMCs or T cells enriched from blood (not recorded which). These receptors all come from a woman aged 30 to 39 who had been exposed to COVID-19.

The table lists this clone with a few counts. The V call is TRBV5-1, the J call TRBJ2-5; D is undetermined. This CDR3 has 12 residues. Germline V gene data show CDR1 as SGHRS and CDR2 as YFSETQ. V lost 7 bases and J lost 1, with 8 bases in between. CDR3 in DNA: TGCGCCAGCGCATCCGGCCAAGAGACCCAGTACTTC. It encodes CASASGQETQYF.

V and J are TRBV24-1 and TRBJ2-2; 8 bases fit TRBD1. CDR1 is KGHDR and CDR2 is SFDVKD in the germline V gene. The CDR3 covers 15 residues. Trimming at V came to 4 bases and at J to 5 bases, leaving 5 bases not matched to a gene. The CDR3 loop reads CATSDRGQATGELFF. For the CDR3, the DNA is TGTGCCACCAGTGACCGGGGACAGGCTACCGGGGAGCTGTTTTTT.

The J gene is TRBJ1-5, the V gene TRBV7-8; 7 bases match TRBD1. The CDR3 loop spans 16 amino acids. The germline V gene encodes CDR1 SGHVS and CDR2 FQNEAQ. V lost 4 bases and J lost 7; bases outside the gene matches: 13. The CDR3 loop is CASSSRFTGASQPQHF. The CDR3 coding sequence is TGTGCCAGCAGCTCGAGGTTCACAGGGGCGAGCCAGCCCCAGCATTTT. Looking up the rest from reference TRBV7-8 and TRBJ1-5 gives the full variable domain: GAGVSQSPRYKVAKRGQDVALRCDPISGHVSLFWYQQALGQGPEFLTYFQNEAQLDKSGLPSDRFFAERPEGSVSTLKIQRTQQEDSAVYLCASSSRFTGASQPQHFGDGTRLSIL.

This clone was seen once. This sequence joins TRBV18 and TRBJ2-1; 8 bases map to TRBD2. CDR1 is KGHSH, CDR2 LQKENI, per germline. CDR3 length equals 16 residues. V lost 2 bases, J lost 3 bases, and 6 bases stayed unmatched. The CDR3 loop reads CASSPFPGGDYNEQFF. The CDR3 DNA is TGTGCCAGCTCACCATTTCCGGGAGGGGACTACAATGAGCAGTTCTTC.

This chain uses TRBV3-1 (or the pseudogene TRBV3-2) with TRBJ2-7; no clear D gene. Germline V gene data show CDR1 as LGHDT and CDR2 as YNNKEL (reference sequence). Deletions cut 5 bases from V and 6 bases from J, with 8 bases between. This CDR3 comprises 11 residues. The CDR3 sequence is CASSRGGEQYF. In nucleotides, the CDR3 is TGTGCCAGCAGCAGAGGCGGCGAGCAGTACTTC.

This sequence joins TRBV18 and TRBJ2-7; tentative D call: TRBD2 (5 bases). This CDR3 spans 14 amino acids. The ends were cut back, 1 base at V and 0 bases at J, with 7 bases in the middle. The V gene's germline CDR1 is KGHSH and CDR2 LQKENI. The CDR3 DNA reads TGTGCCAGCTCACCACGGACTGACTCCTACGAGCAGTACTTC. As protein: CASSPRTDSYEQYF.

This rearrangement joins TRBV5-1 to TRBJ1-6; a possible D gene is TRBD1 (5 bases). Germline CDR1 reads SGHRS; CDR2 reads YFSETQ. Trimming stripped 4 bases from V and 7 bases from J, with 6 bases between. The CDR3 extends over 12 amino acids. CDR3: CASSGGNSPLHF. CDR3 nucleotide sequence: TGCGCCAGCAGCGGGGGGAATTCACCCCTCCACTTT.

This clone was recorded once. The chain combines TRBV2 with TRBJ1-5, with D perhaps TRBD1 (6 bases). The CDR3 totals 13 residues. Germline-derived CDR1 and CDR2 are SNHLY and FYNNEI. Trimming stripped 5 bases from V and 7 bases from J, with 12 bases between. Written as DNA, the CDR3 is TGTGCCAGCAGTCAACAGGGTCAACAGCCCCAGCATTTT. This encodes CASSQQGQQPQHF.

V gene TRBV21-1 combines with J gene TRBJ1-1; the table names TRBD1, a call not compared with the DNA. TRBV21-1 counts as a pseudogene. This CDR3 spans 18 amino acids. The CDR3 spells CASSNNRHILYMNTEAFF. In DNA, the CDR3 is TGTGCCAGCAGCAATAATAGACATATCCTTTACATGAACACTGAAGCTTTCTTT.

CDR3 in amino acids: CASSLPAGTGGRAGETQYF. The DNA for the CDR3 is TGTGCCAGCAGCCTCCCCGCCGGGACAGGGGGAAGGGCTGGAGAGACCCAGTACTTC. V and J are TRBV7-2 and TRBJ2-5; 11 bases are shared with TRBD1. The CDR3 runs to 19 residues. Per the germline V gene, CDR1 is SGHTA and CDR2 is FQGNSA. The trim removed 5 bases at V and 4 bases at J, leaving 18 bases unmatched.

This sequence joins TRBV7-9 and TRBJ2-3; 7 bases are shared with TRBD2. V shed 5 bases and J 5 bases; nucleotides not matched to a gene: 10. This CDR3 is 15 amino acids long. CDR1 SEHNR and CDR2 FQNEAQ come from the germline V gene (reference sequence). The CDR3: CASSTTPSGGDTQYF. CDR3 coding DNA: TGTGCCAGCAGCACTACACCATCGGGGGGAGATACGCAGTATTTT. Supplemented by reference TRBV7-9 and TRBJ2-3, the full variable domain reads DTGVSQNPRHKITKRGQNVTFRCDPISEHNRLYWYRQTLGQGPEFLTYFQNEAQLEKSRLLSDRFSAERPKGSFSTLEIQRTEQGDSAMYLCASSTTPSGGDTQYFGPGTRLTVL.

This sequence joins TRBV19 and TRBJ1-1, with 10 bases aligning to TRBD1. J lost 1 base, V lost 5 bases, and 25 bases had no gene match. CDR3 length equals 22 residues. CDR1 is LNHDA, CDR2 SQIVND, per germline (reference sequence). CDR3 coding DNA: TGTGCCAGTAGTCGAACAGGGCGTGGGACAGGGGTCCAACTCCACTGGAACACTGAAGCTTTCTTT. It codes for CASSRTGRGTGVQLHWNTEAFF.

The chain employs TRBV28 and TRBJ1-6; a possible D gene is TRBD1 (5 bases). Germline-derived CDR1 and CDR2 are MDHEN and SYDVKM. V lost 2 bases to trimming and J lost 7 bases, with 12 bases between them. There are 15 residues in the CDR3. This chain's CDR3 is CASSLQQGWNSPLHF. The CDR3 DNA is TGTGCCAGCAGTTTACAGCAGGGATGGAATTCACCCCTCCACTTT.

CDR3 sequence: CASSLGLAGPPDEQYF. The CDR3 DNA reads as TGTGCCAGCAGCTTGGGACTAGCGGGCCCCCCTGACGAGCAGTACTTC. The chain recombines TRBV5-6 with TRBJ2-7; 10 bases are a match to TRBD2. The CDR3 length is 16 residues. Germline values: CDR1 SGHDT, CDR2 YYEEEE. The J segment lost 5 bases and the V segment lost 0 bases, leaving 8 bases of the junction unmatched. The full variable domain, rest sourced from reference TRBV5-6 and TRBJ2-7, is DAGVTQSPTHLIKTRGQQVTLRCSPKSGHDTVSWYQQALGQGPQFIFQYYEEEERQRGNFPDRFSGHQFPNYSSELNVNALLLGDSALYLCASSLGLAGPPDEQYFGPGTRLTVT.

This chain joins TRBV7-3 and TRBJ2-1, with 9 bases matching TRBD1. The CDR3 consists of 16 residues. V trimming: 5 bases; J trimming: 1 base; junction bases outside the gene matches: 6. Germline assignment: CDR1 SGHTA and CDR2 FQGTGA. CDR3 loop: CASSTTGGSSYNEQFF. The CDR3, as DNA: TGTGCCAGCAGCACAACAGGGGGCAGTTCCTACAATGAGCAGTTCTTC.